A single sample gave rise to the 29 T cell receptor beta chains below, sequenced in a study of blood T cell repertoires in COVID-19. Profiling relied on immunoSEQ multiplex PCR, and the TCRdb table lists in-frame clones only, not all of them. Seen here are some 160,000 clones, roughly four fifths observed once, and the top ten hold 11%. Input material: peripheral blood. These receptors all come from a man between 70 and 80 years old with active or convalescent COVID-19.

The CDR3 here is CAARDGGYNQPQHF. The CDR3 DNA is TGTGCCGCAAGGGACGGAGGGTACAATCAGCCCCAGCATTTT. This chain links TRBV28 with TRBJ1-5, with a weak D call TRBD1 (5 bases). The CDR3 extends over 14 amino acids. V lost 11 bases to trimming and J lost 3 bases, with 17 bases between them. Germline CDR1 and CDR2: MDHEN and SYDVKM.

V is TRBV11-2 and J is TRBJ2-3; D perhaps matches TRBD1 (7 bases). Germline V gene lookup returns CDR1 SGHAT and CDR2 FQNNGV. V was pared by 1 base and J by 0 bases, with 11 bases between. This CDR3 has 16 amino acids. In DNA form, the CDR3 reads TGTGCCAGCAGCTTAGGGGCGGGACAGAGCACAGATACGCAGTATTTT. It is translated as CASSLGAGQSTDTQYF.

The chain employs TRBV7-2 and TRBJ1-6; unclear D gene. Germline V lookup: CDR1 SGHTA, CDR2 FQGNSA. Trimming left V 1 base short and J 5 bases short, with 9 bases between. The CDR3 consists of 15 residues. The CDR3 is CASSLGRTDNSPLHF. The CDR3 DNA follows: TGTGCCAGCAGCTTAGGCAGGACTGATAATTCACCCCTCCACTTT.

The rearrangement joins TRBV5-1 to TRBJ2-5; no clear D. Germline V gene sequence: CDR1 SGHRS, CDR2 YFSETQ. The CDR3 loop spans 13 amino acids. Trimming cost V 0 bases and J 3 bases, with 6 bases left between them. The DNA for the CDR3 is TGCGCCAGCAGCTTGGTTTCTGAAGAGACCCAGTACTTC. Translated: CASSLVSEETQYF. Drawing the rest from reference TRBV5-1 and TRBJ2-5, the complete variable domain is KAGVTQTPRYLIKTRGQQVTLSCSPISGHRSVSWYQQTPGQGLQFLFEYFSETQRNKGNFPGRFSGRQFSNSRSEMNVSTLELGDSALYLCASSLVSEETQYFGPGTRLLVL.

CDR3 in DNA: TGTGCCAGCAGCGGGCGGCAGGGGGCCCACTCTGGAAACACCATATATTTT. Translated, it gives CASSGRQGAHSGNTIYF. This chain links TRBV25-1 with TRBJ1-3, with 8 nucleotides matching TRBD1. CDR3 length equals 17 residues. The V gene end was trimmed by 6 bases and the J gene end by 0 bases; junction bases not matched to a gene: 10. Looked up from germline, CDR1 is MGHDK and CDR2 is SYGVNS.

This sequence joins TRBV7-2 and TRBJ2-1; 7 positions match TRBD1. V dropped 0 bases and J dropped 0; count of bases not matched to a gene: 14. The CDR3 is 20 residues long. CDR1 is SGHTA, CDR2 FQGNSA, per germline. The CDR3 DNA sequence: TGTGCCAGCAGCTTAGCTAGGCAAGGGGGCGGGCGCAACTCCTACAATGAGCAGTTCTTC. It codes for CASSLARQGGGRNSYNEQFF.

The chain couples TRBV7-2 to TRBJ2-1; TRBD2 matches at 12 bases. The CDR3 has 18 residues. The junction had 11 bases not matched to a gene; V was cut back by 6 bases and J by 2 bases. Germline-derived CDR1 and CDR2 are SGHTA and FQGNSA. CDR3 nucleotide sequence: TGTGCCAGCAGACCGATACCGGGACTAGCGGGCCCCTACAATGAGCAGTTCTTC. Translated: CASRPIPGLAGPYNEQFF. Full variable domain (remainder filled in from reference TRBV7-2 and TRBJ2-1): GAGVSQSPSNKVTEKGKDVELRCDPISGHTALYWYRQSLGQGLEFLIYFQGNSAPDKSGLPSDRFSAERTGGSVSTLTIQRTQQEDSAVYLCASRPIPGLAGPYNEQFFGPGTRLTVL.

V usage is TRBV5-4 and J usage is TRBJ1-1; 9 bases map to TRBD1. Germline V gene sequence: CDR1 SGHNT, CDR2 YYREEE (reference sequence). The CDR3 is 15 amino acids. J was trimmed by 3 bases and V by 0 bases; bases with no gene match: 3. The CDR3 nucleotides are TGTGCCAGCAGCTTGGAGGACAGGGGCTACACTGAAGCTTTCTTT. Its translation: CASSLEDRGYTEAFF.

This clone showed up just a few times. The chain employs TRBV7-9 and TRBJ1-5; 9 nucleotides agree with TRBD1. The CDR3 is 15 amino acids. Germline V CDR1 and CDR2: SEHNR, FQNEAQ (reference sequence). Trimming took 3 bases from V and 7 from J; bases not matched to a gene: 7. DNA of the CDR3: TGTGCCAGCAGCTTCTGGGACAGGGAGGACCAGCCCCAGCATTTT. It yields the protein CASSFWDREDQPQHF.

This chain joins TRBV11-3 and TRBJ2-2, with 7 bases lining up with TRBD1. Trimming took 4 bases from V and 2 from J; bases not matched to a gene: 4. The CDR3 is 15 residues long. Per germline, CDR1 SGHNT and CDR2 YENEEA. The CDR3 region is CASSSRQGNTGELFF. The CDR3 nucleotides read TGTGCCAGCAGCTCCCGACAGGGTAACACCGGGGAGCTGTTTTTT.

The chain is built from TRBV5-5 and TRBJ1-2, with 7 bases lining up with TRBD1. The ends lost 4 bases at V and 5 bases at J; junction bases unmatched: 11. Germline V gene data show CDR1 as SGHKS and CDR2 as YYEKEE (reference sequence). The CDR3 sequence is 15 residues long. The CDR3 is CASSPQQGIQYGYTF. CDR3 DNA sequence: TGTGCCAGCAGCCCCCAACAGGGGATACAGTATGGCTACACCTTC.

This sequence joins TRBV4-3 and TRBJ2-7; possible D gene TRBD1, 6 bases. The germline V gene has CDR1 LGHNA and CDR2 YSLEER. V dropped 4 bases and J dropped 3 bases, with 13 bases sitting between them. The length of the CDR3 is 14 residues. The chain's CDR3 is CASSLTQGIYEQYF. CDR3 nucleotides: TGCGCCAGCAGCCTAACACAGGGAATCTACGAGCAGTACTTC.

This chain joins TRBV27 and TRBJ2-6; D is ambiguous. The CDR3 is 15 residues long. Germline values: CDR1 MNHEY, CDR2 SMNVEV (reference sequence). The ends were cut back, 5 bases at V and 1 base at J, with 9 bases in the middle. In DNA form, the CDR3 reads TGTGCCAGCAGTCCATCCCTATCTGGGGCCAACGTCCTGACTTTC. This gives the protein CASSPSLSGANVLTF.

This clone was found a few times. The V call is TRBV9, the J call TRBJ2-5, with 7 nucleotides matching TRBD1. The length of the CDR3 is 14 residues. Looked up from germline, CDR1 is SGDLS and CDR2 is YYNGEE. Trimming took 4 bases from V and 5 from J; bases not matched to a gene: 8. The CDR3 sequence: CASSQGDREETQYF. CDR3 DNA: TGTGCCAGCAGCCAGGGAGACAGGGAGGAGACCCAGTACTTC. Full variable domain (outside the CDR3, taken from reference TRBV9 and TRBJ2-5): DSGVTQTPKHLITATGQRVTLRCSPRSGDLSVYWYQQSLDQGLQFLIQYYNGEERAKGNILERFSAQQFPDLHSELNLSSLELGDSALYFCASSQGDREETQYFGPGTRLLVL.

This rearrangement joins TRBV28 to TRBJ2-7, with 7 bases lining up with TRBD2. Germline V CDR1 and CDR2: MDHEN, SYDVKM. V lost 5 bases to trimming and J lost 6 bases; unmatched junction nucleotides: 13. The CDR3 consists of 15 residues. The CDR3 loop reads CASSPGGGRVLEQYF. CDR3 in DNA: TGTGCCAGCAGTCCCGGGGGTGGGAGGGTGCTCGAGCAGTACTTC.

V and J are TRBV19 and TRBJ2-2; 7 bases agree with TRBD1. The V gene end was trimmed by 9 bases and the J gene end by 1 base; junction bases not matched to a gene: 5. The CDR3 runs to 14 residues. Germline values: CDR1 LNHDA, CDR2 SQIVND (reference sequence). The CDR3 is CASSRQGNTGELFF. In DNA form, the CDR3 reads TGTGCCAGCTCCCGACAGGGGAACACCGGGGAGCTGTTTTTT.

The chain carries TRBV5-6 and TRBJ1-1; 7 nucleotides match TRBD1. The ends lost 3 bases at V and 4 bases at J; junction bases unmatched: 18. Germline CDR1 and CDR2: SGHDT and YYEEEE. This CDR3 has 18 amino acids. Written as DNA, the CDR3 is TGTGCCAGCAGCTCGAGGGGGCGCGGGTCATACGGTGGCACTGAAGCTTTCTTT. This encodes CASSSRGRGSYGGTEAFF.

This chain links TRBV24-1 with TRBJ2-1; 11 bases are shared with TRBD2. The CDR3 has 16 residues. After removal of 4 bases from V and 7 bases from J, the junction contained 8 bases not matched to a gene. In germline, CDR1 is KGHDR, CDR2 SFDVKD. The CDR3 DNA follows: TGTGCCACCAGTGACCCGACTAGCGGGATTAGTAATGAGCAGTTCTTC. This encodes CATSDPTSGISNEQFF.

The chain carries TRBV7-2 and TRBJ1-5, with D perhaps TRBD1 (5 bases). The CDR3 sequence is 12 residues long. Germline V CDR1 and CDR2: SGHTA, FQGNSA. Trimming removed 1 base at V and 7 bases at J, with 5 bases between. The CDR3 region is CASSLDRQPQHF. CDR3 DNA sequence: TGTGCCAGCAGCTTAGACAGGCAGCCCCAGCATTTT.

This clone was observed a few times. CDR3 in DNA: TGTGCCAGCAGGGGGTCGGGGGTCACCGGGGAGCTGTTTTTT. It codes for CASRGSGVTGELFF. This chain connects TRBV6-6 to TRBJ2-2; TRBD2 is a possible D gene (6 bases). CDR1 and CDR2 (germline): MNHNY, SVGAGI (reference sequence). V was cut by 6 bases and J by 4 bases, with 12 bases left in between. There are 14 residues in the CDR3.

This chain connects TRBV30 to TRBJ1-2; possible D gene TRBD1, 6 bases. V shed 2 bases and J shed 7 bases, with 14 bases lying between them. There are 13 residues in the CDR3. CDR1 and CDR2 from the germline V gene are GTSNPN and SVGIG (reference sequence). Here the CDR3 DNA reads TGTGCCTGGAGTACAGGGAGTTTAGGTGGCTACACCTTC. This codes for CAWSTGSLGGYTF.

The chain joins TRBV29-1 to TRBJ2-7, with TRBD2 matching 10 bases. Trimming took 7 bases from V and 6 from J; bases not matched to a gene: 9. This CDR3 region has 13 residues. The germline CDR1 and CDR2 sequences are SQVTM and ANQGSEA. CDR3 bases: TGCAGCGCCGAAAGGACTAGCGGATCCGAGCAGTACTTC. Encoded protein: CSAERTSGSEQYF.

The chain is built from TRBV19 and TRBJ1-5, with a possible D match to TRBD1 (5 bases). CDR1 and CDR2 (germline): LNHDA, SQIVND (reference sequence). V lost 6 bases and J lost 4, with 16 bases in between. The CDR3 sequence is 15 residues long. CDR3 protein: CASRRLQGANQPQHF. CDR3 coding DNA: TGTGCCAGTAGAAGGCTTCAGGGCGCAAATCAGCCCCAGCATTTT.

This chain joins TRBV15 and TRBJ1-1, with D maybe TRBD1 (6 bases). V lost 1 base, J lost 11 bases, and 14 bases lay in between. Germline CDR1 reads LNHNV; CDR2 reads YYDKDF (reference sequence). The CDR3 totals 13 residues. This CDR3 reads CATSRGNRAGAFF. CDR3 DNA: TGTGCCACCAGCAGAGGAAACAGGGCCGGCGCTTTCTTT.

This chain links TRBV29-1 with TRBJ2-1, with D perhaps matching TRBD2 (5 bases). Deletions cut 4 bases from V and 4 bases from J, with 5 bases between. Germline values: CDR1 SQVTM, CDR2 ANQGSEA. The CDR3 consists of 11 residues. The CDR3 bases are TGCAGCGTTGGAGGGTACAATGAGCAGTTCTTC. Translating gives CSVGGYNEQFF.

The chain recombines TRBV6-6 with TRBJ1-4; D is perhaps TRBD1 (6 bases). Germline V gene sequence: CDR1 MNHNY, CDR2 SVGAGI (reference sequence). V dropped 5 bases and J dropped 5 bases, with 12 bases sitting between them. The CDR3 runs to 14 residues. CDR3 in DNA: TGTGCCAGCAGTCAAACAGGGTCAAATGAAAAACTGTTTTTT. It encodes CASSQTGSNEKLFF.

V gene TRBV13 combines with J gene TRBJ2-7; 7 nucleotides line up with TRBD2. The CDR3 consists of 13 residues. J was trimmed by 6 bases and V by 2 bases; bases with no gene match: 4. The germline V gene encodes CDR1 PRHDT and CDR2 FYEKMQ (reference sequence). The chain's CDR3 is CASSLLRGSEQYF. In DNA form, the CDR3 reads TGTGCCAGCAGCTTATTGCGGGGGTCCGAGCAGTACTTC.

The rearrangement links TRBV6-5 to TRBJ2-1, with D maybe TRBD1 (6 bases). Germline V gene data show CDR1 as MNHEY and CDR2 as SVGAGI. The CDR3 is 14 residues long. Trimming took 6 bases from V and 2 from J, leaving 11 bases between them. The CDR3 is CASSRGEAYNEQFF. The CDR3 DNA reads as TGTGCCAGCAGCAGGGGTGAGGCCTACAATGAGCAGTTCTTC.

On this clone: Distinct nucleotide sequences in the sample also encode this CDR3. The J gene is TRBJ1-5, the V gene TRBV28, with D hard to call. CDR1 and CDR2 (germline): MDHEN, SYDVKM. V was pared by 6 bases and J by 3 bases, with 6 bases between. The CDR3 has 12 amino acids. CDR3 residues: CASSQNNQPQHF. The CDR3 DNA follows: TGTGCCAGCAGCCAAAACAATCAGCCCCAGCATTTT.